This entry lists 28 T cell receptor beta chains sequenced from one sample in a study of CD8 T cells in ankylosing spondylitis. These TCRs are of unknown antigen specificity. TCRdb recomputed calls from the 5' RACE reads with MiXCR, one row per CDR3 protein. The table includes under 950,000 distinct CDR3 sequences, under 20% detected once. Study observations and caveats: About 8 highly homologous variants made up a TCR beta motif, and this motif appeared characteristic of ankylosing spondylitis blood.

Input material: blood, either unsorted or a sorted T cell fraction (not recorded which). These receptors originate from a male donor with ankylosing spondylitis.

This chain uses TRBV7-2 with TRBJ2-7; D remains ambiguous. Germline V gene sequence: CDR1 SGHTA, CDR2 FQGNSA. Between the trimmed V and J ends, which lost 1 base and 10 bases, there was a span of 23 bases. The length of the CDR3 is 16 residues. The CDR3 nucleotides read TGTGCCAGCAGCTTAGGGATCGCAAGCATTCCGACGAGACAGTACTTC. This translates into CASSLGIASIPTRQYF.

Many counts were recorded for this clonotype. The CDR3, as DNA: TGTGCCAGCAGTTTAGGTCCGGGGCAAGGAGAGACCCAGTACTTC. Translated, it gives CASSLGPGQGETQYF. This chain links TRBV12-3 or TRBV12-4 with TRBJ2-5, with D tentatively TRBD1 or TRBD2 (5 bases each). The CDR3 is 15 amino acids. The V gene lost 1 base and the J gene lost 4 bases, with 13 bases spanning the gap.

The chain carries TRBV7-2 and TRBJ2-7, with 7 nucleotides matching TRBD2. Per germline, CDR1 SGHTA and CDR2 FQGNSA. The V and J ends lost 1 base and 2 bases, in that order; junction bases with no gene match: 5. CDR3 length equals 15 residues. CDR3 DNA: TGTGCCAGCAGCTTAGGGGGAGGGGAGCCCTACGAGCAGTACTTC. Translating gives CASSLGGGEPYEQYF.

V gene TRBV28 combines with J gene TRBJ2-5; 7 positions agree with TRBD2. The CDR3 has 13 amino acids. The germline V gene has CDR1 MDHEN and CDR2 SYDVKM. J gave up 3 bases and V 8 bases, and 6 bases lay outside the gene matches. CDR3 residues: CASGGTIKETQYF. CDR3 DNA sequence: TGTGCCAGCGGGGGGACTATCAAAGAGACCCAGTACTTC.

The table lists this clonotype with a few counts. The chain has TRBV6-4 and TRBJ2-3; D is perhaps TRBD2 (5 bases). Trimming took 3 bases from V and 2 from J, leaving 18 bases between them. Germline CDR1 reads MRHNA; CDR2 reads SNTAGT. This CDR3 region has 17 residues. CDR3 sequence: CASSDRIAQPATDTQYF. The CDR3 nucleotides read TGTGCCAGCAGTGATAGAATAGCGCAGCCTGCCACAGATACGCAGTATTTT.

This clonotype has more than one count but fewer than ten. Written as DNA, the CDR3 is TGCAGTGCTAGTCCCCCTACAGGGGGACAAGAGACCCAGTACTTC. This codes for CSASPPTGGQETQYF. The V call is TRBV20-1, the J call TRBJ2-5; 8 positions match TRBD1. Unmatched junction bases numbered 8, after V lost 3 bases and J lost 2 bases. Per germline, CDR1 DFQATT and CDR2 SNEGSKA (reference sequence). There are 15 residues in the CDR3.

Only a few counts were recorded for this clonotype. The chain carries TRBV12-3 or TRBV12-4 and TRBJ2-5; D is undetermined. V gave up 2 bases and J gave up 1 base, with 8 bases separating them. The CDR3 consists of 14 residues. DNA of the CDR3: TGTGCCAGCAGTTTATGGGCGCCCCAAGAGACCCAGTACTTC. It encodes CASSLWAPQETQYF.

This clonotype was picked up a small number of times. No conserved phenylalanine or tryptophan ends this CDR3, so it is likely a read error. The chain has TRBV9 and TRBJ2-3, with 11 bases identical to TRBD2. J was trimmed by 1 base and V by 1 base; bases with no gene match: 11. The CDR3 extends over 19 amino acids. Germline V gives CDR1 SGDLS, CDR2 YYNGEE. For the CDR3, the DNA is TGTGCCAGCAGCGTAAGCAGTTGGACTAGCGGGTCAGGCACAGATACGCAGTATTCT. Encoded protein: CASSVSSWTSGSGTDTQYS.

The chain joins TRBV11-1 to TRBJ2-1; 7 nucleotides align to TRBD2. The germline V gene has CDR1 SGHAT and CDR2 FQDESV (reference sequence). The CDR3 totals 18 residues. V shed 2 bases, J shed 3 bases, and the junction held 13 bases outside the gene matches. The CDR3 DNA follows: TGTGCCAGCAGCTTAAATGGGGGGAGGACTAGGGACTACAATGAGCAGTTCTTC. As protein: CASSLNGGRTRDYNEQFF.

This chain joins TRBV20-1 and TRBJ1-1, with 11 bases that match TRBD1. The junction had 11 bases not matched to a gene; V was cut back by 3 bases and J by 5 bases. Germline loops: CDR1 DFQATT, CDR2 SNEGSKA (reference sequence). The CDR3 sequence is 16 residues long. The DNA for the CDR3 is TGCAGTGCTAGCGGTTGGACAGGGGGCAAGAGGACTGAAGCTTTCTTT. Its protein product is CSASGWTGGKRTEAFF.

This rearrangement joins TRBV5-1 to TRBJ1-1; D gene ambiguous. The CDR3 has 15 amino acids. In germline, CDR1 is SGHRS, CDR2 YFSETQ. V dropped 0 bases and J dropped 1 base, with 10 bases sitting between them. The CDR3 DNA reads TGCGCCAGCAGCTTGGCTAAGGGCGCGAACACTGAAGCTTTCTTT. Translated, it gives CASSLAKGANTEAFF.

V and J are TRBV15 and TRBJ2-1; TRBD2 might be the D (5 bases). The CDR3 totals 12 residues. V was cut by 3 bases and J by 8 bases, with 8 bases left in between. Germline-derived CDR1 and CDR2 are LNHNV and YYDKDF (reference sequence). The CDR3 DNA reads as TGTGCCACCAGCAGGCGCGGGTATGAGCAGTTCTTC. Amino acids: CATSRRGYEQFF.

V usage is TRBV20-1 and J usage is TRBJ2-2; 11 nucleotides match TRBD1. After removal of 3 bases from V and 6 bases from J, the junction contained 6 bases not matched to a gene. There are 15 residues in the CDR3. The V gene's germline CDR1 is DFQATT and CDR2 SNEGSKA (reference sequence). The CDR3 spells CSARGWGQGAGELFF. DNA for the CDR3: TGCAGTGCTAGGGGATGGGGACAGGGGGCCGGGGAGCTGTTTTTT.

V usage is TRBV6-2 or TRBV6-3 and J usage is TRBJ2-3; the match to TRBD2 covers 7 bases. This CDR3 spans 17 amino acids. Germline values: CDR1 MNHEY, CDR2 SVGEGT. The J segment lost 2 bases and the V segment lost 6 bases, leaving 14 bases of the junction unmatched. CDR3 coding DNA: TGTGCCAGCAGCCTGCTCGGAGCGGGGATTAACACAGATACGCAGTATTTT. The encoded protein is CASSLLGAGINTDTQYF.

The J gene is TRBJ1-2, the V gene TRBV27; no clear D. Germline V gene data show CDR1 as MNHEY and CDR2 as SMNVEV (reference sequence). With 5 bases removed from V and 7 bases from J, the gap between germline ends came to 14 bases. The CDR3 runs 13 residues. As DNA, the CDR3 is TGTGCCAGCAGTCCTCTCAATATGTTTGGCTACACCTTC. It translates to CASSPLNMFGYTF.

There are a few counts of this clonotype. CDR3 nucleotide sequence: TGTGCCAGCTCACCATGGCTTGGGGGGACCGTTAACAATGAGCAGTTCTTC. Residues: CASSPWLGGTVNNEQFF. This chain links TRBV18 with TRBJ2-1, with a possible D match to TRBD2 (6 bases). V was pared by 2 bases and J by 5 bases, with 19 bases between. CDR1 is KGHSH and CDR2 is LQKENI in the germline V gene. This CDR3 has 17 amino acids.

This clonotype was recorded a few times. The J gene is TRBJ2-7, the V gene TRBV20-1; possible D gene TRBD1, 5 bases. V was clipped by 5 bases and J by 6 bases, with 14 bases between them. The CDR3 has 12 amino acids. Germline V gene data show CDR1 as DFQATT and CDR2 as SNEGSKA (reference sequence). The CDR3 here is CSARSGLPEQYF. The CDR3 nucleotides read TGCAGTGCTCGGTCAGGGTTACCCGAGCAGTACTTC.

The chain has TRBV4-1 and TRBJ1-2; D is undetermined. Germline lookup yields CDR1 MGHRA and CDR2 YSYEKL. The length of the CDR3 is 17 residues. V lost 4 bases and J lost 3, with 21 bases in between. The CDR3 is CASSPEFGRAGDYGYTF. The CDR3 nucleotides are TGCGCCAGCAGCCCGGAATTTGGTAGAGCTGGGGACTATGGCTACACCTTC.

The sample holds a few counts of this clonotype. The V gene is TRBV27, the J gene TRBJ1-2; D not certain. Trimming took 9 bases from V and 3 from J, leaving 14 bases between them. Germline CDR1 is MNHEY and CDR2 is SMNVEV (reference sequence). This CDR3 spans 13 amino acids. CDR3 sequence: CASWTASYYGYTF. As DNA, the CDR3 is TGTGCCAGTTGGACGGCATCCTACTATGGCTACACCTTC.

Here the CDR3 DNA reads TGCAGTGCTAGAGGTACAGGGGGTTGGACTGAAGCTTTCTTT. This sequence encodes CSARGTGGWTEAFF. The chain joins TRBV20-1 to TRBJ1-1; 8 bases are a match to TRBD1. Looked up from germline, CDR1 is DFQATT and CDR2 is SNEGSKA (reference sequence). The junction had 6 bases not matched to a gene; V was cut back by 1 base and J by 5 bases. The CDR3 spans 14 residues.

This chain links TRBV5-1 with TRBJ2-7, with 9 bases aligning to TRBD1. The germline V gene encodes CDR1 SGHRS and CDR2 YFSETQ. The CDR3 sequence is 14 residues long. V lost 3 bases to trimming and J lost 7 bases; unmatched junction nucleotides: 8. The chain's CDR3 is CASSYAGTGKEQYF. CDR3 in DNA: TGCGCCAGCAGCTACGCCGGGACAGGGAAAGAGCAGTACTTC.

This clonotype showed up many times. The V call is TRBV12-3 or TRBV12-4, the J call TRBJ2-7; D might be TRBD2 (7 bases). Trimming pared 3 bases from V and 3 bases from J, leaving 18 bases between. CDR3 size: 16 residues. CDR3 in DNA: TGTGCCAGCAGTTTGCCCCCGGGGGGCCCCCACTACGAGCAGTACTTC. Translation gives CASSLPPGGPHYEQYF.

Many counts were recorded for this clonotype. The chain uses TRBV11-3 and TRBJ2-5; weak D call: TRBD1 (6 bases). The V end was cut by 1 base, the J end by 3 bases, with 12 bases between. CDR3 length: 15 residues. CDR1 is SGHNT and CDR2 is YENEEA in the germline V gene. The CDR3 spells CASSLALTGEETQYF. The CDR3 region has the DNA TGTGCCAGCAGCTTAGCCCTGACAGGCGAAGAGACCCAGTACTTC. Supplemented by reference TRBV11-3 and TRBJ2-5, the full variable domain reads EAGVVQSPRYKIIEKKQPVAFWCNPISGHNTLYWYLQNLGQGPELLIRYENEEAVDDSQLPKDRFSAERLKGVDSTLKIQPAELGDSAVYLCASSLALTGEETQYFGPGTRLLVL.

This clonotype was seen only a few times. The genes are TRBV12-3 or TRBV12-4 and TRBJ1-5, with D possibly being TRBD1 (6 bases). The V end was cut by 5 bases, the J end by 9 bases, with 20 bases between. The CDR3 consists of 15 residues. CDR3 sequence: CASSLTGTREGPQHF. CDR3 in DNA: TGTGCCAGCAGTCTCACAGGGACGCGGGAGGGGCCCCAGCATTTT.

With regard to this clonotype: As the CDR3 is not closed by the conserved phenylalanine or tryptophan, this likely results from a read error. CDR3 loop: CASSQGTGRGGYTL. In nucleotides, the CDR3 is TGCGCCAGCAGCCAGGGGACTGGGAGAGGTGGCTACACCTTA. The chain recombines TRBV4-1 with TRBJ1-2; a weak D match, TRBD1 (5 bases). The CDR3 has 14 amino acids. Looked up from germline, CDR1 is MGHRA and CDR2 is YSYEKL. V was trimmed by 3 bases and J by 7 bases, leaving 15 bases between them.

V gene TRBV28 combines with J gene TRBJ2-3; tentative D call: TRBD2 (5 bases). The germline V gene has CDR1 MDHEN and CDR2 SYDVKM. V lost 2 bases and J 6 bases, leaving 30 bases between the germline ends. This CDR3 region has 20 residues. As DNA, the CDR3 is TGTGCCAGCAGTTTAGGGATAGCCGCCTCCGGGGTGATGGGTCGGGATACGCAGTATTTT. The encoded protein is CASSLGIAASGVMGRDTQYF. Combining the CDR3 with reference TRBV28 and TRBJ2-3 gives the whole variable domain DVKVTQSSRYLVKRTGEKVFLECVQDMDHENMFWYRQDPGLGLRLIYFSYDVKMKEKGDIPEGYSVSREKKERFSLILESASTNQTSMYLCASSLGIAASGVMGRDTQYFGPGTRLTVL.

The chain recombines TRBV6-2 or TRBV6-3 with TRBJ2-7; maybe TRBD1 (5 bases). Per the germline V gene, CDR1 is MNHEY and CDR2 is SVGEGT. Trimming took 4 bases from V and 4 from J, leaving 14 bases between them. The CDR3 runs 14 residues. The CDR3 sequence is CASSSPGISYEQYF. CDR3 coding DNA: TGTGCCAGCAGTTCTCCAGGGATTTCGTACGAGCAGTACTTC.

The genes are TRBV6-2 or TRBV6-3 and TRBJ2-3, with D unresolved. Germline CDR1 and CDR2: MNHEY and SVGEGT. V was cut by 4 bases and J by 5 bases, with 10 bases left in between. CDR3 length: 13 amino acids. The CDR3: CASSLIPEDTQYF. CDR3 nucleotides: TGTGCCAGCAGTTTAATCCCCGAAGATACGCAGTATTTT.